One sample yielded the 25 T cell receptor beta chains listed below, sequenced in a study of vaccination and CD4 T cells after COVID-19. These receptors lack a known antigen. As to treatment: roughly 11-day PBMC culture with coronavirus spike peptide pools or control peptides (ViraFEST assay). Cultured CD4+ T cell DNA was sequenced using the Oncomine TCR Beta short-read assay. TCRdb fed the PCR reads into MiXCR, producing one record per CDR3 protein. The sample has approximately 23,000 distinct CDR3 sequences; over 25% are singletons. Sequencing input: cultured CD4+ T cells from blood. These receptors were collected from a human donor with COVID-19.

This clonotype was observed a handful of times. V usage is TRBV6-1 and J usage is TRBJ1-6; perhaps TRBD1 as D (6 bases). Germline V gene data show CDR1 as MNHNS and CDR2 as SASEGT. The V end was cut by 6 bases, the J end by 0 bases, with 12 bases between. This CDR3 is 16 amino acids long. In nucleotides, the CDR3 is TGTGCCAGCAGGATACAGGGCCTCTCCTATAATTCACCCCTCCACTTT. As protein: CASRIQGLSYNSPLHF.

Here the CDR3 reads CASSLRGTRDSPLHF. CDR3 nucleotides: TGTGCCAGCAGCTTAAGGGGTACCAGGGATTCACCCCTCCACTTT. The genes are TRBV7-9 and TRBJ1-6; TRBD1 might be the D (5 bases). CDR1 is SEHNR and CDR2 is FQNEAQ in the germline V gene (reference sequence). This CDR3 is built from 15 residues. V was trimmed by 2 bases and J by 8 bases, leaving 13 bases between them.

This clonotype was seen only a few times. V is TRBV6-5 and J is TRBJ2-7; 9 bases map to TRBD1. The V gene end was trimmed by 2 bases and the J gene end by 4 bases; junction bases not matched to a gene: 3. Per the germline V gene, CDR1 is MNHEY and CDR2 is SVGAGI. The CDR3 is 14 residues long. CDR3 protein: CASSYRTGVYEQYF. CDR3 DNA: TGTGCCAGCAGTTACAGGACAGGGGTGTACGAGCAGTACTTC.

The chain links TRBV10-3 to TRBJ2-5; D might be TRBD1 or TRBD2, each matching 5 bases. CDR3 size: 15 residues. V dropped 4 bases and J dropped 2 bases, with 14 bases sitting between them. CDR1 and CDR2 (germline): ENHRY, SYGVKD. The CDR3 DNA reads TGTGCCATCAGTGGTACCGGGGACGGACAAGAGACCCAGTACTTC. It specifies CAISGTGDGQETQYF.

The chain's CDR3 is CASGSLRKIYTF. CDR3 bases: TGTGCCAGCGGATCTCTCCGGAAGATCTACACCTTC. The chain is built from TRBV12-3 or TRBV12-4 and TRBJ1-2; D unresolved. This CDR3 is 12 amino acids long. V lost 8 bases, J lost 10 bases, and 17 bases lay in between.

This clonotype was seen only a few times. The chain employs TRBV19 and TRBJ1-5; D is possibly TRBD1 (5 bases). CDR3 length: 15 amino acids. V dropped 3 bases and J dropped 2 bases, with 11 bases sitting between them. Germline V gene lookup returns CDR1 LNHDA and CDR2 SQIVND (reference sequence). DNA for the CDR3: TGTGCCAGTAGTATCGACAGAGAACGCAATCAGCCCCAGCATTTT. This encodes CASSIDRERNQPQHF.

The chain employs TRBV5-8 and TRBJ2-3, with 7 nucleotides matching TRBD2. The CDR3 totals 16 residues. The V and J ends lost 6 bases and 2 bases, in that order; junction bases with no gene match: 12. Germline CDR1 is SGHTS and CDR2 is YDEGEE. The CDR3 DNA follows: TGTGCCAGCACCCTACTGGGCGGGAGTTCCACAGATACGCAGTATTTT. The encoded protein is CASTLLGGSSTDTQYF.

V usage is TRBV5-1 and J usage is TRBJ1-6; 9 nucleotides agree with TRBD1. The germline V gene encodes CDR1 SGHRS and CDR2 YFSETQ. V shed 2 bases, J shed 10 bases, and the junction held 7 bases outside the gene matches. There are 15 residues in the CDR3. The CDR3 bases are TGCGCCAGCAGCTTAGGAGGACAGGGGAGCTCACCCCTCCACTTT. This translates into CASSLGGQGSSPLHF. Complete variable domain (other parts from reference TRBV5-1 and TRBJ1-6): KAGVTQTPRYLIKTRGQQVTLSCSPISGHRSVSWYQQTPGQGLQFLFEYFSETQRNKGNFPGRFSGRQFSNSRSEMNVSTLELGDSALYLCASSLGGQGSSPLHFGNGTRLTVT.

V usage is TRBV6-1 and J usage is TRBJ1-1, with 8 bases fitting TRBD1. With V trimmed by 5 bases and J by 1 base, 9 bases remained unmatched. The CDR3 spans 16 residues. The germline V gene encodes CDR1 MNHNS and CDR2 SASEGT. In DNA form, the CDR3 reads TGTGCCAGCAGTCCGGCCCAGGGGGCTCCGAACACTGAAGCTTTCTTT. It translates to CASSPAQGAPNTEAFF.

This chain joins TRBV12-3 or TRBV12-4 and TRBJ2-2, with 8 bases matching TRBD2. V was clipped by 7 bases and J by 7 bases; unmatched bases: 8. CDR3 length: 14 amino acids. The CDR3 DNA sequence: TGTGCCAGCACCCTTAGCGGGGTGAACGGGGAGCTGTTTTTT. Translated, it gives CASTLSGVNGELFF.

The J gene is TRBJ2-2, the V gene TRBV6-2 or TRBV6-3, with D unresolved. Germline lookup yields CDR1 MNHEY and CDR2 SVGEGT. The length of the CDR3 is 14 residues. V was clipped by 0 bases and J by 7 bases, with 9 bases between them. The CDR3 region is CASSYSSPDGELFF. The CDR3 nucleotides are TGTGCCAGCAGTTACTCATCCCCAGACGGGGAGCTGTTTTTT.

The V gene is TRBV29-1, the J gene TRBJ1-2, with TRBD1 matching 9 bases. Germline V lookup: CDR1 SQVTM, CDR2 ANQGSEA. V lost 2 bases, J lost 4 bases, and 5 bases stayed unmatched. The CDR3 sequence is 14 residues long. CDR3 residues: CSVEPGQGIYGYTF. Written as DNA, the CDR3 is TGCAGCGTTGAACCGGGACAGGGAATCTATGGCTACACCTTC.

The chain carries TRBV7-2 and TRBJ2-1; TRBD2 matches at 8 bases. CDR1 and CDR2 from the germline V gene are SGHTA and FQGNSA. V shed 5 bases and J 5 bases; nucleotides not matched to a gene: 8. CDR3 length equals 15 residues. The CDR3 sequence is CASSPSGGQNNEQFF. The CDR3 DNA reads TGTGCCAGCAGCCCCAGCGGGGGCCAAAACAATGAGCAGTTCTTC.

This clonotype was observed a single time. The chain carries TRBV29-1 and TRBJ1-1; 7 bases are a match to TRBD1. The trim removed 7 bases at V and 0 bases at J, leaving 2 bases unmatched. CDR1 and CDR2 from the germline V gene are SQVTM and ANQGSEA. CDR3 length equals 12 residues. CDR3 nucleotides: TGCAGCGCACAGGGGTTGAACACTGAAGCTTTCTTT. Residues: CSAQGLNTEAFF.

This clonotype was detected only a few times. The chain carries TRBV7-2 and TRBJ2-3; 11 positions match TRBD2. The CDR3 is made up of 15 amino acids. V lost 1 base, J lost 6 bases, and 3 bases stayed unmatched. Germline CDR1 SGHTA, CDR2 FQGNSA. CDR3 amino acids: CASSLDSGGADTQYF. The CDR3, as DNA: TGTGCCAGCAGCTTAGATAGCGGGGGGGCGGATACGCAGTATTTT.

Notes on this clonotype: A read error may produce the germline difference seen at one junction end. This chain joins TRBV5-3 and TRBJ2-2; TRBD1 aligns across 7 bases. TRBV5-3 is an ORF; its function is uncertain. CDR3 length: 16 amino acids. The CDR3 loop is CASSSERGPITGELFF. The CDR3 region has the DNA TGTGCCAGCAGCTCCGAGAGGGGGCCCATCACCGGGGAGCTGTTTTTT.

This chain joins TRBV20-1 and TRBJ2-7; tentative D call: TRBD2 (7 bases). CDR3 size: 14 residues. Trimming removed 3 bases from V and 5 bases from J, with 17 bases in between. Germline V gives CDR1 DFQATT, CDR2 SNEGSKA (reference sequence). The CDR3 DNA reads TGCAGTGCTAGCGAGGGAGGGGGGAGCGACGAGCAGTACTTC. Its translation: CSASEGGGSDEQYF.

V usage is TRBV2 and J usage is TRBJ1-2; D perhaps matches TRBD1 (5 bases). V gave up 4 bases and J gave up 3 bases, with 12 bases separating them. The CDR3 is 14 amino acids. CDR1 and CDR2 (germline): SNHLY, FYNNEI. The CDR3 loop reads CASSAEGPDYGYTF. CDR3 DNA sequence: TGTGCCAGCAGTGCGGAGGGGCCGGACTATGGCTACACCTTC.

V gene TRBV5-1 combines with J gene TRBJ2-3, with 12 bases aligning to TRBD2. V gave up 0 bases and J gave up 1 base; unmatched junction bases: 0. Germline assignment: CDR1 SGHRS and CDR2 YFSETQ. This CDR3 region has 16 residues. The CDR3 here is CASSLGTSGGTDTQYF. DNA of the CDR3: TGCGCCAGCAGCTTGGGGACTAGCGGGGGCACAGATACGCAGTATTTT.

This chain joins TRBV6-1 and TRBJ2-2; 11 bases are a match to TRBD1. The germline V gene has CDR1 MNHNS and CDR2 SASEGT. The length of the CDR3 is 15 residues. The trim removed 6 bases at V and 5 bases at J, leaving 5 bases unmatched. This chain's CDR3 is CASRRGQGVTGELFF. CDR3 coding DNA: TGTGCCAGCAGAAGGGGACAGGGGGTTACCGGGGAGCTGTTTTTT.

By sample fraction, this clonotype is medium-sized. The chain has TRBV20-1 and TRBJ2-4, with D maybe TRBD2 (7 bases). CDR3 size: 16 residues. V was trimmed by 3 bases and J by 2 bases, leaving 17 bases between them. The germline CDR1 and CDR2 sequences are DFQATT and SNEGSKA (reference sequence). This CDR3 is CSASATGGASKNIQYF. CDR3 bases: TGCAGTGCTAGTGCGACTGGGGGGGCTTCCAAAAACATTCAGTACTTC.

This clonotype was detected a few times. The CDR3 reads CASSTSGQAVEAFF. The DNA for the CDR3 is TGTGCCAGTAGTACCAGTGGACAGGCGGTTGAAGCTTTCTTT. This sequence joins TRBV19 and TRBJ1-1, with 7 bases aligning to TRBD1. The V segment lost 4 bases and the J segment 7 bases; nucleotides outside the gene matches: 9. The CDR3 sequence is 14 residues long. Per germline, CDR1 LNHDA and CDR2 SQIVND (reference sequence).

This sequence joins TRBV6-2 or TRBV6-3 and TRBJ1-2; tentatively, D is TRBD1 (5 bases). Germline values: CDR1 MNHEY, CDR2 SVGEGT. This CDR3 is 15 amino acids long. The V end lost 6 bases, the J end lost 0 bases, and 14 bases lay between the germline ends. CDR3 protein: CASRAERGPNYGYTF. Here the CDR3 DNA reads TGTGCCAGCAGGGCAGAACGGGGCCCTAACTATGGCTACACCTTC.

The chain's CDR3 is CATSDPQPGTVKNNEQFF. The CDR3 region has the DNA TGTGCCACCAGTGATCCTCAACCCGGGACAGTCAAAAACAATGAGCAGTTCTTC. This chain uses TRBV24-1 with TRBJ2-1; 7 nucleotides agree with TRBD1. Germline values: CDR1 KGHDR, CDR2 SFDVKD. Trimming took 3 bases from V and 5 from J; bases not matched to a gene: 15. The CDR3 runs 18 residues.

The chain links TRBV6-1 to TRBJ2-5; 7 nucleotides line up with TRBD1. Losses at the gene ends were 5 bases for V and 5 bases for J; bases not matched to a gene: 11. Germline V CDR1 and CDR2: MNHNS, SASEGT. The CDR3 consists of 15 residues. The CDR3 is CASSPGQADRETQYF. The CDR3 DNA is TGTGCCAGCAGTCCCGGACAGGCCGATAGGGAGACCCAGTACTTC.